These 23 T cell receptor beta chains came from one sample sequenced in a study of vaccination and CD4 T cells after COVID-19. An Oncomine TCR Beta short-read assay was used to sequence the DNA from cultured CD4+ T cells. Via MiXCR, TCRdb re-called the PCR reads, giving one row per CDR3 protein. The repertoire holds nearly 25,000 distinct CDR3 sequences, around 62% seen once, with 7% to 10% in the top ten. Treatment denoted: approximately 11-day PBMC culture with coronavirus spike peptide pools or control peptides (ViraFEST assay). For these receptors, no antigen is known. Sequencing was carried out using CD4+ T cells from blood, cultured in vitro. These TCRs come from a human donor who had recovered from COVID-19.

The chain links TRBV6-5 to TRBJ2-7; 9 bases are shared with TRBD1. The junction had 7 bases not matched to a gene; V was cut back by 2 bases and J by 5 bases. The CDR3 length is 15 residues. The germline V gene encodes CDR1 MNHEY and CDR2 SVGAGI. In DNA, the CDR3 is TGTGCCAGCAGTTACGTGGGACAGGGTATCGACGAGCAGTACTTC. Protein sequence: CASSYVGQGIDEQYF.

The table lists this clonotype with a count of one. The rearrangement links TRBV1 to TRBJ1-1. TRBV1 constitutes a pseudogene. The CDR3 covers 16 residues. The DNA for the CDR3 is TGCACCAGCAGCCATATCTTTCGTGGGCAGAACACTGAAGCTTTCTTT. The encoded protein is CTSSHIFRGQNTEAFF.

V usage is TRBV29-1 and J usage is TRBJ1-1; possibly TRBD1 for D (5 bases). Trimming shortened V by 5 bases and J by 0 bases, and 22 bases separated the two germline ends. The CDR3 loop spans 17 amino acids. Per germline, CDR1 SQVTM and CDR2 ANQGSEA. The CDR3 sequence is CSVTPGLSLLLNTEAFF. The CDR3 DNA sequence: TGCAGCGTTACGCCGGGACTTTCCTTGTTGTTGAACACTGAAGCTTTCTTT.

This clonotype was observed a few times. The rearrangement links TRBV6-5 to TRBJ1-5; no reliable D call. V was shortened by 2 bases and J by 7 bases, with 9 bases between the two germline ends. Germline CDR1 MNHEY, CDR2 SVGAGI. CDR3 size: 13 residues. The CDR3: CASSYRETQPQHF. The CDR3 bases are TGTGCCAGCAGTTACAGGGAAACCCAGCCCCAGCATTTT.

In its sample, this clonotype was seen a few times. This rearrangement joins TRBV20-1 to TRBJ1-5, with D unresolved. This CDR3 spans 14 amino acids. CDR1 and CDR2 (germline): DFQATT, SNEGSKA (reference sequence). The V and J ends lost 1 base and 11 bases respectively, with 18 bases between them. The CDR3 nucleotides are TGCAGTGCTAGAGGGTTGACAAGGGTAATGGCCCAGCATTTT. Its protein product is CSARGLTRVMAQHF.

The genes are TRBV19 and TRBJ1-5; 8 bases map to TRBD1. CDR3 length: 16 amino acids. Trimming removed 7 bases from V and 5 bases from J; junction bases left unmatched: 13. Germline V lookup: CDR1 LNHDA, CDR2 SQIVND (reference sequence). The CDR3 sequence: CASKLWGQDAYQPQHF. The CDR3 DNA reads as TGTGCCAGTAAACTCTGGGGACAGGACGCCTATCAGCCCCAGCATTTT. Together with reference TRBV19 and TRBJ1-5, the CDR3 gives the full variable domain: DGGITQSPKYLFRKEGQNVTLSCEQNLNHDAMYWYRQDPGQGLRLIYYSQIVNDFQKGDIAEGYSVSREKKESFPLTVTSAQKNPTAFYLCASKLWGQDAYQPQHFGDGTRLSIL.

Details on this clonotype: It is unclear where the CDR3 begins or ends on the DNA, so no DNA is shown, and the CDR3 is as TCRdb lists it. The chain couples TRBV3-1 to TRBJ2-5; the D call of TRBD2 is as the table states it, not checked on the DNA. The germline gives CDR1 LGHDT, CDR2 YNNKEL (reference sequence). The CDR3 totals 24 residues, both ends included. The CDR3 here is CASTNQTSMYLCASSLSGVETQYF.

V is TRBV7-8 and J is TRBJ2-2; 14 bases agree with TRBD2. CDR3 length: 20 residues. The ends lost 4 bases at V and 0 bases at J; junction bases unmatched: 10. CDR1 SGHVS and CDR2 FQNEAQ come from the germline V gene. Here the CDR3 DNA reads TGTGCCAGCAGCTCAGGCCGGGGACTAGCGGGAGTCGCGAACACCGGGGAGCTGTTTTTT. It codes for CASSSGRGLAGVANTGELFF.

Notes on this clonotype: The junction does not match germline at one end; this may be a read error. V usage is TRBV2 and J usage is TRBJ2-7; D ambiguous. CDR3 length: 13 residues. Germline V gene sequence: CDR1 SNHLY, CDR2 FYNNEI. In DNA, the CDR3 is TGTGCCAGCAGGACTTCCGGGTCAGGCGTAAAGAGCTTC. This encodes CASRTSGSGVKSF.

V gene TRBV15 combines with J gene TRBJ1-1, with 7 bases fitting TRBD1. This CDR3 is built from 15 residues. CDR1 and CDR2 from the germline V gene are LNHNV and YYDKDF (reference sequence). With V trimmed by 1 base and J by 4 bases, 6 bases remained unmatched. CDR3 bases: TGTGCCACCAGCAGAGCCGGGACAGCGTTCACTGAAGCTTTCTTT. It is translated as CATSRAGTAFTEAFF.

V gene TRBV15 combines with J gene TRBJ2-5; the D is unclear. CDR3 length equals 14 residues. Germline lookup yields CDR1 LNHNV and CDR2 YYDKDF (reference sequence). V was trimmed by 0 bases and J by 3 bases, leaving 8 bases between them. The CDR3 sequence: CATSRDRAKETQYF. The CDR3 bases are TGTGCCACCAGCAGAGATCGGGCGAAAGAGACCCAGTACTTC.

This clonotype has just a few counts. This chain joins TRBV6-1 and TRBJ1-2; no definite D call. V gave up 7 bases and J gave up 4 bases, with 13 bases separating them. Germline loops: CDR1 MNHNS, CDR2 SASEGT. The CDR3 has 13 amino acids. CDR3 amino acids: CASTQPGGYGYTF. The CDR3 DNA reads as TGTGCCAGCACCCAACCGGGCGGCTATGGCTACACCTTC.

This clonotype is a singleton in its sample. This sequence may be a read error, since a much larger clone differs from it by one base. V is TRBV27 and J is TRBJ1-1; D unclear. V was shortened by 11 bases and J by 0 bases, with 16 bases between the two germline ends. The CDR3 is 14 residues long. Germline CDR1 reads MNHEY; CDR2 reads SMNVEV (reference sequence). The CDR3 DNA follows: TGTGCCGGCAAAACCAGTGGGATGAACACTGAAGCTTTCTTT. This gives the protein CAGKTSGMNTEAFF.

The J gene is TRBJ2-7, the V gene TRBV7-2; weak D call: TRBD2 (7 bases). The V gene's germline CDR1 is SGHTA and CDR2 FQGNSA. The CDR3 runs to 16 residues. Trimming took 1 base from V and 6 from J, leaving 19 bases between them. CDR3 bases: TGTGCCAGCAGCTTAGGGGGAGGGGGAGGATACGGCGAGCAGTACTTC. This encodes CASSLGGGGGYGEQYF.

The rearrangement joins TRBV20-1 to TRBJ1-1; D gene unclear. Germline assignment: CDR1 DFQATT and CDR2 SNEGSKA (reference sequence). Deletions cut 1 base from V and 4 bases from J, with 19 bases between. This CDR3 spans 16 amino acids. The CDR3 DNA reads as TGCAGTGCTAGAGGGGGAAAGGGCCTGGCGGGCACTGAAGCTTTCTTT. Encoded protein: CSARGGKGLAGTEAFF.

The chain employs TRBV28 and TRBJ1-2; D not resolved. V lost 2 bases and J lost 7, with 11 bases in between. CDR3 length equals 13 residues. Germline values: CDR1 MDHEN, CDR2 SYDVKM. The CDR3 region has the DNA TGTGCCAGCAGTTTAACCCCCGTCCTTGGCTACACCTTC. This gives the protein CASSLTPVLGYTF.

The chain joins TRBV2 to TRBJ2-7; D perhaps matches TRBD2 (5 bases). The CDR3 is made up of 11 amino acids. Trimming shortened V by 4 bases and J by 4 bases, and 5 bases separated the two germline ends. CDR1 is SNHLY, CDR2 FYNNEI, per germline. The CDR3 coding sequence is TGTGCCAGCAGTGGCGGGTACGAGCAGTACTTC. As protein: CASSGGYEQYF.

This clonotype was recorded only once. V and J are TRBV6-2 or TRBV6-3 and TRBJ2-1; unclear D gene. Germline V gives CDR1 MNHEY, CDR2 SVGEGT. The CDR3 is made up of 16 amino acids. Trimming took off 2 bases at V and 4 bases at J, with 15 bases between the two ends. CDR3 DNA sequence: TGTGCCAGCAGTTACAGCGACCAACCTTTATACAATGAGCAGTTCTTC. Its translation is CASSYSDQPLYNEQFF.

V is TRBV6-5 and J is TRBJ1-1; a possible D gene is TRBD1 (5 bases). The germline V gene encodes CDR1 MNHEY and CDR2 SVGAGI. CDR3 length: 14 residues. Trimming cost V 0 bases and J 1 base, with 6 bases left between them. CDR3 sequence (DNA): TGTGCCAGCAGTTACTCCCAGGGGAACACTGAAGCTTTCTTT. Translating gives CASSYSQGNTEAFF.

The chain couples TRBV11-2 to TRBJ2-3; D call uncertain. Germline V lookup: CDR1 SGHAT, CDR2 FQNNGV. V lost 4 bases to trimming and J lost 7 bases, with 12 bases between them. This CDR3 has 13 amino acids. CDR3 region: CASSSRRANTQYF. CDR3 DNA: TGTGCCAGCAGCTCGCGTCGGGCAAATACGCAGTATTTT.

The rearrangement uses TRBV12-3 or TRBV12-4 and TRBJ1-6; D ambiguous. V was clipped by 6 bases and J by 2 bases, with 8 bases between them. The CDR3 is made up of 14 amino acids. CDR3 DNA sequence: TGTGCCAGCAGACTTAACACCTATAATTCACCCCTCCACTTT. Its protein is CASRLNTYNSPLHF.

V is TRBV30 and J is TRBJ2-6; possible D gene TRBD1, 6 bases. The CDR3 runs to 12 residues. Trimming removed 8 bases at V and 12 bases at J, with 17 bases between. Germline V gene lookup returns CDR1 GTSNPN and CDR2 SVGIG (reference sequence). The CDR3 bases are TGTGCCCGTACAGGCCTCAGGGGCGTCCTGACTTTC. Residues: CARTGLRGVLTF. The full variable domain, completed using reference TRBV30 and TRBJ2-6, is SQTIHQWPATLVQPVGSPLSLECTVEGTSNPNLYWYRQAAGRGLQLLFYSVGIGQISSEVPQNLSASRPQDRQFILSSKKLLLSDSGFYLCARTGLRGVLTFGAGSRLTVL.

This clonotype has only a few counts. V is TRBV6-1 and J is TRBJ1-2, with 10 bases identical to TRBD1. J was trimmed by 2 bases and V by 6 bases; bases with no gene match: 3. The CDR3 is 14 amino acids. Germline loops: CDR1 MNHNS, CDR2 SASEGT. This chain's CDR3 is CASRMGQGNYGYTF. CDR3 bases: TGTGCCAGCAGGATGGGACAGGGGAACTATGGCTACACCTTC.